What follows are 8 T cell receptor beta chains derived from one specimen sequenced in a study of blood T cell repertoires in COVID-19. The protocol was immunoSEQ multiplex PCR, while the TCRdb copy is restricted to in-frame clones and leaves out a portion. The table includes roughly 170,000 clones, over 65% detected once. Sequencing was carried out using PBMCs or T cells enriched from blood (not recorded which). Receptors were obtained from a woman between 45 and 60 years old who had recovered from COVID-19.

The chain carries TRBV18 and TRBJ1-1; D might be TRBD1 (6 bases). Germline V gene lookup returns CDR1 KGHSH and CDR2 LQKENI. V lost 1 base and J 2 bases, leaving 8 bases between the germline ends. The CDR3 totals 14 residues. The CDR3 protein is CASSPRTDNTEAFF. The CDR3 DNA is TGTGCCAGCTCACCACGGACAGATAACACTGAAGCTTTCTTT.

This chain uses TRBV24-1 with TRBJ1-2; TRBD1 is a possible D gene (6 bases). There are 14 residues in the CDR3. Germline CDR1 reads KGHDR; CDR2 reads SFDVKD. The V end was cut by 5 bases, the J end by 3 bases, with 12 bases between. The CDR3 bases are TGTGCCACCAGTGCGGCGGGGGCGGACTATGGCTACACCTTC. Translation: CATSAAGADYGYTF.

V gene TRBV5-6 combines with J gene TRBJ1-2; tentative D call: TRBD1 (5 bases). The CDR3 is 15 amino acids. Trimming removed 0 bases at V and 0 bases at J, with 9 bases between. The V gene's germline CDR1 is SGHDT and CDR2 YYEEEE. DNA for the CDR3: TGTGCCAGCAGCTTGGTTGGACAAGCTAACTATGGCTACACCTTC. Amino acids: CASSLVGQANYGYTF.

This clone appeared a single time. V gene TRBV4-3 combines with J gene TRBJ2-7; the D gene is possibly TRBD2 (6 bases). The V end was cut by 3 bases, the J end by 3 bases, with 21 bases between. The CDR3 sequence is 17 residues long. Germline V lookup: CDR1 LGHNA, CDR2 YSLEER. CDR3 residues: CASSQPIGEEGGYEQYV. CDR3 DNA: TGCGCCAGCAGCCAGCCCATCGGGGAGGAGGGTGGCTACGAGCAGTACGTC.

The CDR3 reads CASSYQGQANVLTF. The DNA for the CDR3 is TGTGCCAGCAGCTACCAGGGACAGGCCAACGTCCTGACTTTC. V and J are TRBV7-2 and TRBJ2-6; perhaps TRBD1 as D (6 bases). The germline gives CDR1 SGHTA, CDR2 FQGNSA. The V end lost 4 bases, the J end lost 6 bases, and 10 bases lay between the germline ends. CDR3 length equals 14 residues.

The J gene is TRBJ2-3, the V gene TRBV6-5; 7 bases line up with TRBD1. After removal of 6 bases from V and 2 bases from J, the junction contained 5 bases not matched to a gene. The CDR3 is 14 amino acids. Germline V gene sequence: CDR1 MNHEY, CDR2 SVGAGI. Here the CDR3 reads CASRRQGTTDTQYF. The CDR3 bases are TGTGCCAGCAGGAGACAGGGAACCACAGATACGCAGTATTTT.

The chain joins TRBV27 to TRBJ1-6; D possibly corresponds to TRBD1 (5 bases). V lost 0 bases and J lost 1, with 16 bases in between. This CDR3 is built from 19 residues. Germline V gene sequence: CDR1 MNHEY, CDR2 SMNVEV (reference sequence). In DNA, the CDR3 is TGTGCCAGCAGTTTATCGATTTTTTCGACAGCTTCCTATAATTCACCCCTCCACTTT. Translating gives CASSLSIFSTASYNSPLHF.

The gene calls are TRBV18 and TRBJ2-5; TRBD2 is a possible D gene (6 bases). Germline V gene data show CDR1 as KGHSH and CDR2 as LQKENI. Trimming removed 3 bases at V and 4 bases at J, with 9 bases between. This CDR3 contains 13 residues. The CDR3 bases are TGTGCCAGCTCACCCGGGGGAGGAGAGACCCAGTACTTC. Protein product: CASSPGGGETQYF.